At least ten counts were recorded for the clone carrying this T cell receptor (beta chain). Its antigen is not known. This sample was taken from a study of human T cells and chemical hapten exposure. Study-wide context: Sensitization used 2% DPC on approximately 2 cm by approximately 2 cm upper inner arm skin. Points from the study as a whole: Among TCRs, those above 1 in 1000 frequency were unaffected by DPC sensitization.

Individual cDNA molecules in this library carried unique molecular identifiers. TCRdb ran MiXCR on the RACE reads and lists one entry per CDR3 protein. The table includes 350,000 to 450,000 distinct CDR3 sequences, around 5.5% detected once. CDR3 length equals 11 residues. CDR1 and CDR2 from the germline V gene are MNHEY and SMNVEV (reference sequence). The V end lost 7 bases, the J end lost 4 bases, and 7 bases lay between the germline ends. The time point denotes: pre-sensitization, week 0. Treatment here: therapeutic diphenylcyclopropenone sensitization with weekly scalp DPC. Sequences were derived from whole blood, sampled in connection with sensitization to the hapten diphenylcyclopropenone (DPC). This chain uses TRBV27 with TRBJ1-1; the D is unclear. The TCR was taken from a woman in her 50s with alopecia areata. Some clones in this sample may be carry-over from other donors' samples. CDR3 DNA sequence: TGTGCCAGCACCAAGGGCACTGAAGCTTTCTTT. The encoded protein is CASTKGTEAFF.